This TCR beta chain was identified in a study of siplizumab effects on memory and regulatory T cells (dated by TCRdb to the late 2010s). Notes on the research overall: The study examined how the anti-CD2 antibody siplizumab affects alloreactive T-cell subsets in allogeneic mixed lymphocyte reactions built from human PBMCs.

As regards this clone: It has no known antigen specificity. The sample holds no much larger clone one base away, and base qualities are not on file.

In addition, sequencing in three donor pairs included unstimulated CD8+ effector memory subsets alongside CD4+ naive, CD8+ naive, CD8+ TEMRA and CD4+ memory subsets. Sorted unstimulated T cells and proliferating T cells recovered from mixed lymphocyte reactions were subjected to TCRbeta CDR3 sequencing. Fresh whole blood from 9 to 11 HLA-typed healthy donors was used as the source from which PBMCs were isolated. Paper-wide results and their limitations: Whether proliferating Tregs from siplizumab cultures were suppressive was not functionally confirmed. The cumulative frequency of alloreactive sequences traceable to unstimulated CD4+ memory T cells was significantly reduced by siplizumab. Greater diversity appeared to be present in unstimulated naive T cells than in memory T cells, and a substantial contribution to the alloresponse seemed to be made by naive cells. A naive or memory phenotype could not be assigned to roughly 75-95% of proliferating CD4+ or CD8+ clones. In reactions with siplizumab, an average of about 62% of mappable alloreactive CD4+ clones were Treg-derived, compared with 25% to 30% in control reactions. Because sequences below about 10^-5 frequency were poorly captured, only a minor fraction of alloreactive clones could be mapped to unstimulated subsets.

The V end loses 0 bases and the J end loses 6 bases, and a stretch of 10 bases separates them. Taken from cysteine to phenylalanine, the CDR3 has 14 residues. Only the CDR3 DNA is retained, 42 bases long and in frame from the first base. Based on the germline V gene, the CDR1 and CDR2 sequences are LGHNA and YNFKEQ. Preparation of the library involved the immunoSEQ multiplex PCR assay. Each sample had 85,000 to 100,000 TCR templates assayed by the deep sequencing platform. Genomic DNA extracted from sorted T cells was used for TCRbeta CDR3 sequencing. As for the authors' bioinformatics: The R programming language was used for clonal analysis of the TCRbeta CDR3 data. Unstimulated samples were compared with post-reaction CFSE-low samples to define alloreactive CD4+ and CD8+ clones. Regulatory or non-regulatory origin of alloreactive CD4+ clones was assigned by matching sequences to the sorted unstimulated Treg and non-Treg repertoires. This is the immuneACCESS table as TCRdb keeps it, with only in-frame sequences that have V and J called. A part of the clones is gone; compared with another copy, unresolved V genes explain less than half, and the rest is unexplained. From that table come the V and J calls and clone size; the DNA was used to work out D and trimming. Here the sample has about 50,000 clones; approximately 84% occur a single time. Roughly 0.35% of the sample is in the top ten clones.

Sequences were obtained from naive CD8+ T cells sorted from blood. What the cell subset or site label conveys for this sample: unstimulated naive T cells. This sequence originates from a human donor in good health. This chain joins TRBV4-2 to TRBJ2-3; perhaps TRBD2 is the D gene, with 6 bases matching. The CDR3 region: CASSQDGDWDTQYF. The DNA reads as follows: TGTGCCAGCAGCCAAGACGGGGACTGGGATACGCAGTATTTT.